This T cell receptor (beta chain) was obtained from a study of OX40 agonist ivuxolimab in advanced cancers. At the level of the study: Partial responses occurred in Three dose-escalation patients, one with hepatocellular carcinoma and two with cutaneous melanoma. Findings and caveats of the study: Nonresponders, in some cases, also had low normalized T-cell clonal expansion. Partly responding patients at 0.1-3.0 mg/kg showed some of the smallest clonal expansion.

Trimming took off 4 bases at V and 0 bases at J, with 11 bases between the two ends. The germline CDR1 and CDR2 sequences are SNHLY and FYNNEI. The CDR3 covers 15 residues. On this clone: The antigen is unknown.

Sampling times: baseline, cycle 4 day 1, cycle 7 day 1. Only in-frame clones appear in the TCRdb table, and some are missing; sequencing was by immunoSEQ multiplex PCR. The sample consists of around 80,000 clones, around 87% of them appearing once. The material was CD4+ or CD8+ T cells sorted from blood, obtained in a trial of the OX40 agonist ivuxolimab. The TCR was taken from an adult with an advanced solid tumor such as melanoma, head and neck, liver or kidney cancer. This chain joins TRBV2 and TRBJ2-3; D ambiguous. The CDR3 sequence is CASSGPSQSTDTQYF. The CDR3 region has the DNA TGTGCCAGCAGTGGCCCTTCACAAAGCACAGATACGCAGTATTTT. The whole variable domain, filled in from reference TRBV2 and TRBJ2-3, reads EPEVTQTPSHQVTQMGQEVILRCVPISNHLYFYWYRQILGQKVEFLVSFYNNEISEKSEIFDDQFSVERPDGSNFTLKIRSTKLEDSAMYFCASSGPSQSTDTQYFGPGTRLTVL.